This entry lists 20 T cell receptor beta chains sequenced from one sample in a study of blood T cell repertoires in COVID-19. Measured with immunoSEQ multiplex PCR; TCRdb has only the in-frame clones, and not every one. Of 200,000 to 250,000 clones listed, 70% to 85% are singletons. The sequencing sample was made of peripheral blood. These receptors all come from an elderly woman with acute or convalescent COVID-19.

V is TRBV2 and J is TRBJ2-7; 9 positions match TRBD2. CDR1 and CDR2 (germline): SNHLY, FYNNEI. This CDR3 contains 14 residues. Trimming took 7 bases from V and 2 from J; bases not matched to a gene: 6. As DNA, the CDR3 is TGTGCCAGCAAGGCTAGGACTAGCGCCTACGAGCAGTACTTC. Its protein product is CASKARTSAYEQYF.

This chain links TRBV7-2 with TRBJ2-1; perhaps TRBD2 as D (6 bases). V lost 2 bases and J 8 bases, leaving 16 bases between the germline ends. CDR1 SGHTA and CDR2 FQGNSA come from the germline V gene. This CDR3 spans 15 amino acids. In DNA, the CDR3 is TGTGCCAGCAGCTTATTTAGCGGCCCGTCTGATGAGCAGTTCTTC. It yields the protein CASSLFSGPSDEQFF.

The V call is TRBV6-2 or TRBV6-3, the J call TRBJ1-1; no clear D gene. CDR1 is MNHEY, CDR2 SVGEGT, per germline. The CDR3 has 12 amino acids. V was shortened by 6 bases and J by 4 bases, with 9 bases between the two germline ends. The CDR3 DNA sequence: TGTGCCAGCAGCGATTACGGCACTGAAGCTTTCTTT. Translation gives CASSDYGTEAFF.

This chain links TRBV12-3 or TRBV12-4 with TRBJ2-2, with D possibly matching TRBD1 (5 bases). V was cut by 5 bases and J by 7 bases, with 11 bases left in between. This CDR3 comprises 13 residues. CDR3 amino acids: CASSLRVFGELFF. For the CDR3, the DNA is TGTGCCAGCAGTCTCAGGGTTTTCGGGGAGCTGTTTTTT.

A few counts support this clone. This chain uses TRBV5-5 with TRBJ1-6; D is ambiguous. The CDR3 has 14 amino acids. Germline CDR1 is SGHKS and CDR2 is YYEKEE (reference sequence). With 0 bases removed from V and 9 bases from J, the gap between germline ends came to 10 bases. The CDR3 is CASSLVDWGSPLHF. The CDR3 nucleotides are TGTGCCAGCAGCTTGGTGGACTGGGGTTCACCCCTCCACTTT.

The chain is built from TRBV19 and TRBJ1-1; 10 nucleotides match TRBD1. Unmatched junction bases numbered 6, after V lost 8 bases and J lost 6 bases. CDR1 LNHDA and CDR2 SQIVND come from the germline V gene (reference sequence). This CDR3 spans 13 amino acids. Here the CDR3 DNA reads TGTGCCAGTCACCGGGACAGGGGTTCTGAAGCTTTCTTT. Protein sequence: CASHRDRGSEAFF.

V usage is TRBV14 and J usage is TRBJ1-3, with a tentative D call TRBD1 (5 bases). The CDR3 covers 16 residues. The germline V gene has CDR1 SGHDN and CDR2 FVKESK. Trimming left V 1 base short and J 1 base short, with 11 bases between. The CDR3 region has the DNA TGTGCCAGCAGCCAAGGCCTTCAGGGATCTGGAAACACCATATATTTT. This codes for CASSQGLQGSGNTIYF.

This sequence joins TRBV4-1 and TRBJ2-5; 14 bases line up with TRBD2. V shed 1 base, J shed 4 bases, and the junction held 20 bases outside the gene matches. This CDR3 comprises 22 residues. Germline V gene sequence: CDR1 MGHRA, CDR2 YSYEKL. The DNA for the CDR3 is TGCGCCAGCAGCCAAGTTCCCATCCTCGGGACTAGCGGGGGCGGAGGCGTAGAGACCCAGTACTTC. Translation: CASSQVPILGTSGGGGVETQYF.

Only one count was recorded for this clone. This chain connects TRBV5-1 to TRBJ2-1; 13 nucleotides agree with TRBD2. CDR3 length equals 16 residues. Germline loops: CDR1 SGHRS, CDR2 YFSETQ. V dropped 0 bases and J dropped 7; count of bases not matched to a gene: 4. The CDR3 nucleotides read TGCGCCAGCAGCTTGGCGGGACTAGCGGGGATAAATGAGCAGTTCTTC. The encoded protein is CASSLAGLAGINEQFF. The variable domain in full, completed from reference TRBV5-1 and TRBJ2-1, reads KAGVTQTPRYLIKTRGQQVTLSCSPISGHRSVSWYQQTPGQGLQFLFEYFSETQRNKGNFPGRFSGRQFSNSRSEMNVSTLELGDSALYLCASSLAGLAGINEQFFGPGTRLTVL.

The V call is TRBV2, the J call TRBJ1-5, with 9 bases lining up with TRBD1. The CDR3 has 14 amino acids. Per the germline V gene, CDR1 is SNHLY and CDR2 is FYNNEI. Trimming took 5 bases from V and 7 from J; bases not matched to a gene: 6. The CDR3 DNA follows: TGTGCCAGCAGTACGGGACAGGGTCACCAGCCCCAGCATTTT. Its protein is CASSTGQGHQPQHF.

V gene TRBV4-1 combines with J gene TRBJ1-5; 7 nucleotides agree with TRBD1. This CDR3 contains 20 residues. Germline CDR1 and CDR2: MGHRA and YSYEKL. The V segment lost 3 bases and the J segment 0 bases; nucleotides outside the gene matches: 17. The CDR3 region is CASSHPPGQLQFFSNQPQHF. The CDR3, as DNA: TGCGCCAGCAGCCATCCGCCGGGACAGCTGCAGTTTTTTAGCAATCAGCCCCAGCATTTT.

This sequence joins TRBV19 and TRBJ1-1, with 7 bases fitting TRBD1. Germline CDR1 is LNHDA and CDR2 is SQIVND (reference sequence). V dropped 7 bases and J dropped 1; count of bases not matched to a gene: 6. The CDR3 loop spans 14 amino acids. CDR3 nucleotides: TGTGCCAGTATCCGCGGGACAGAGAACACTGAAGCTTTCTTT. Its protein is CASIRGTENTEAFF.

The V gene is TRBV19, the J gene TRBJ1-2, with D unclear. CDR1 LNHDA and CDR2 SQIVND come from the germline V gene (reference sequence). Trimming removed 2 bases from V and 1 base from J, with 14 bases in between. This CDR3 has 16 amino acids. DNA for the CDR3: TGTGCCAGTAGTATACTACGACCGGGTTATAACTATGGCTACACCTTC. Its translation: CASSILRPGYNYGYTF.

As to this clone: Other DNA sequences of this sample code for an identical CDR3. The genes are TRBV5-4 and TRBJ2-5; 12 nucleotides line up with TRBD2. Germline V gene data show CDR1 as SGHNT and CDR2 as YYREEE (reference sequence). The CDR3 loop spans 17 amino acids. Unmatched junction bases numbered 12, after V lost 4 bases and J lost 5 bases. This CDR3 reads CASSPGLLAGGRETQYF. The CDR3 nucleotides are TGTGCCAGCAGCCCGGGACTTCTAGCGGGGGGGCGGGAGACCCAGTACTTC.

The J gene is TRBJ1-3, the V gene TRBV5-1, with D tentatively TRBD1 (5 bases). The germline V gene encodes CDR1 SGHRS and CDR2 YFSETQ. This CDR3 contains 15 residues. V was cut by 3 bases and J by 9 bases, with 19 bases left in between. This chain's CDR3 is CASSSGTVSGGTIYF. CDR3 in DNA: TGCGCCAGCAGCTCCGGGACGGTCTCGGGGGGCACCATATATTTT.

The V gene is TRBV12-3 or TRBV12-4, the J gene TRBJ2-1; 8 bases agree with TRBD2. V dropped 3 bases and J dropped 9; count of bases not matched to a gene: 1. The CDR3 spans 12 residues. The CDR3 reads CASSFGRGEQFF. The CDR3 nucleotides read TGTGCCAGCAGTTTCGGGAGGGGTGAGCAGTTCTTC.

This chain connects TRBV19 to TRBJ2-1; no reliable D call. The V gene's germline CDR1 is LNHDA and CDR2 SQIVND (reference sequence). The CDR3 is 14 residues long. The V gene lost 10 bases and the J gene lost 0 bases, with 13 bases spanning the gap. CDR3 loop: CATSARSSYNEQFF. CDR3 DNA sequence: TGTGCCACTTCAGCGCGAAGCTCCTACAATGAGCAGTTCTTC.

The V call is TRBV5-4, the J call TRBJ2-7, with 13 bases aligning to TRBD2. This CDR3 region has 16 residues. The V gene end was trimmed by 4 bases and the J gene end by 5 bases; junction bases not matched to a gene: 9. Germline CDR1 is SGHNT and CDR2 is YYREEE (reference sequence). The CDR3 region is CASSRPLAGGVDEQYF. DNA for the CDR3: TGTGCCAGCAGCCGACCACTAGCGGGAGGGGTCGACGAGCAGTACTTC.

This clone was picked up one time. The chain uses TRBV3-1 (or the pseudogene TRBV3-2) and TRBJ2-7, with a weak D call TRBD1 (5 bases). CDR3 length: 13 amino acids. Trimming removed 2 bases at V and 5 bases at J, with 10 bases between. Germline lookup yields CDR1 LGHDT and CDR2 YNNKEL (reference sequence). In DNA, the CDR3 is TGTGCCAGCAGCCAACAGGGTATCGACGAGCAGTACTTC. It codes for CASSQQGIDEQYF.

The count of this clone is one. An end of the junction does not agree with germline; a read error may underlie this. This chain joins TRBV5-1 and TRBJ1-5; 8 bases are a match to TRBD1. In germline, CDR1 is SGHRS, CDR2 YFSETQ. The CDR3 covers 15 residues. The CDR3 DNA is TGCGCCAGCCGCTTGACAGGGGATAGCAATCAGCCCCAGCATTTT. Residues: CASRLTGDSNQPQHF.